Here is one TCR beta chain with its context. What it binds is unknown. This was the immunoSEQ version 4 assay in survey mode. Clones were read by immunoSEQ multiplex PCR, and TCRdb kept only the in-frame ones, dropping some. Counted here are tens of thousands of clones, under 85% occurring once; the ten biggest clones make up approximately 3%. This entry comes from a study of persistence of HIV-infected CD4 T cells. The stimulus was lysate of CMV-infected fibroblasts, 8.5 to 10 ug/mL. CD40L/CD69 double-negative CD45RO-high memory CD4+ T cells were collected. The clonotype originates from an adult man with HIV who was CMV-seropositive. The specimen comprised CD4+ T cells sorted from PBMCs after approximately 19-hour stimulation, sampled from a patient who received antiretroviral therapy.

The chain's CDR3 is CASTRTGFSNQPQHF. CDR3 coding DNA: TGTGCCAGCACCCGTACAGGGTTCAGCAATCAGCCCCAGCATTTT. The chain employs TRBV2 and TRBJ1-5, with D perhaps matching TRBD1 (6 bases). Trimming took 7 bases from V and 1 from J, leaving 14 bases between them. CDR3 size: 15 residues. Germline V gene sequence: CDR1 SNHLY, CDR2 FYNNEI. The full variable domain, in which reference TRBV2 and TRBJ1-5 provide the parts outside the CDR3, is EPEVTQTPSHQVTQMGQEVILRCVPISNHLYFYWYRQILGQKVEFLVSFYNNEISEKSEIFDDQFSVERPDGSNFTLKIRSTKLEDSAMYFCASTRTGFSNQPQHFGDGTRLSIL.